This TCR beta chain was recovered during a study of T cells in Graves' hyperthyroidism and ophthalmopathy. Germline-derived CDR1 and CDR2 are SNHLY and FYNNEI. Between the trimmed V and J ends, which lost 8 bases and 2 bases, there was a span of 14 bases. The CDR3 runs 14 residues. It was uncontrolled infection, other autoimmune disease, pregnancy or lactation that excluded patients. There are a few counts of this clonotype. What was amplified from RNA transcripts were TCR beta CDR3 regions. In the first-round RT-PCR of the TCR CDR3, the HTBI primer set was used. TCRdb re-derived calls from the multiplex PCR reads in MiXCR, one entry per CDR3 protein. The sample contains hundreds of thousands of distinct CDR3 sequences, 20% of which appear only once.

This chain joins TRBV2 and TRBJ2-3; tentatively, D is TRBD1 (6 bases). The clonotype was recovered from a man aged 25-40 years with Graves' ophthalmopathy. Material for sequencing was blood. The CDR3 DNA is TGTGCCAGCGAACAGGGCCTTCACACAGATACGCAGTATTTT. This sequence encodes CASEQGLHTDTQYF.